The 25 T cell receptor beta chains below come from one sample, sequenced in a study of shared clonotypes between healthy human individuals. TCRdb's table, derived via immunoSEQ multiplex PCR, lists solely in-frame clones and lacks some. The sample gives 950,000 to 1,100,000 clones, about 75% of which show up once; about 1.5% is in the top ten. What was sequenced was memory CD4+ T cells sorted from blood. Indicated subset: CD45RA-negative fraction. All receptors come from a man between 18 and 35 years old in good health.

The sample holds a few counts of this clone. The CDR3 DNA reads as TGTGCCAGCACTACAGGGGGGAAGCCCCAGCATTTT. This codes for CASTTGGKPQHF. The chain employs TRBV2 and TRBJ1-5, with 8 nucleotides matching TRBD1. V was pared by 7 bases and J by 8 bases, with 4 bases of the junction left unmatched. Germline V CDR1 and CDR2: SNHLY, FYNNEI. This CDR3 comprises 12 residues. Full variable domain (missing parts from reference TRBV2 and TRBJ1-5): EPEVTQTPSHQVTQMGQEVILRCVPISNHLYFYWYRQILGQKVEFLVSFYNNEISEKSEIFDDQFSVERPDGSNFTLKIRSTKLEDSAMYFCASTTGGKPQHFGDGTRLSIL.

V and J are TRBV19 and TRBJ2-3, with a weak D call TRBD2 (5 bases). V was clipped by 6 bases and J by 1 base, with 17 bases between them. Per germline, CDR1 LNHDA and CDR2 SQIVND (reference sequence). This CDR3 contains 16 residues. The CDR3 loop is CASRSEGHLGTDTQYF. For the CDR3, the DNA is TGTGCCAGTAGAAGTGAGGGCCATCTGGGCACAGATACGCAGTATTTT.

The chain is built from TRBV30 and TRBJ2-1; D gene ambiguous. The CDR3 runs to 14 residues. The V end lost 0 bases, the J end lost 6 bases, and 12 bases lay between the germline ends. CDR1 is GTSNPN and CDR2 is SVGIG in the germline V gene (reference sequence). CDR3 DNA: TGTGCCTGGAGTGTAACCGGTTACCCCAATGAGCAGTTCTTC. Translated: CAWSVTGYPNEQFF. Complete variable domain (other parts from reference TRBV30 and TRBJ2-1): SQTIHQWPATLVQPVGSPLSLECTVEGTSNPNLYWYRQAAGRGLQLLFYSVGIGQISSEVPQNLSASRPQDRQFILSSKKLLLSDSGFYLCAWSVTGYPNEQFFGPGTRLTVL.

This chain joins TRBV18 and TRBJ1-2; 10 nucleotides match TRBD1. Germline assignment: CDR1 KGHSH and CDR2 LQKENI. This CDR3 has 15 amino acids. V dropped 0 bases and J dropped 9; count of bases not matched to a gene: 7. CDR3 residues: CASSPPVGTGESYTF. The CDR3 coding sequence is TGTGCCAGCTCACCACCGGTGGGGACAGGGGAAAGCTACACCTTC.

Turning to this clone: The same CDR3 also results from other DNA sequences found in this sample. The chain couples TRBV5-1 to TRBJ1-2; D remains unclear. The V end lost 0 bases, the J end lost 8 bases, and 8 bases lay between the germline ends. This CDR3 has 12 amino acids. Germline assignment: CDR1 SGHRS and CDR2 YFSETQ. The DNA of the CDR3 is TGCGCCAGCAGCTTGGAAGGTCGCGGCTACACCTTC. Translated: CASSLEGRGYTF. The variable domain in full, with the rest retrieved from reference TRBV5-1 and TRBJ1-2, is KAGVTQTPRYLIKTRGQQVTLSCSPISGHRSVSWYQQTPGQGLQFLFEYFSETQRNKGNFPGRFSGRQFSNSRSEMNVSTLELGDSALYLCASSLEGRGYTFGSGTRLTVV.

On this clone: Different DNA sequences within this sample yield the same CDR3. The gene calls are TRBV5-5 and TRBJ1-4; 9 bases line up with TRBD1. The germline CDR1 and CDR2 sequences are SGHKS and YYEKEE (reference sequence). The V segment lost 3 bases and the J segment 8 bases; nucleotides outside the gene matches: 8. The CDR3 contains 15 residues. The CDR3 region is CASSSDRGRGEKLFF. The CDR3 coding sequence is TGTGCCAGCAGCTCTGACAGGGGGAGAGGGGAAAAACTGTTTTTT. The full variable domain, completed using reference TRBV5-5 and TRBJ1-4, is DAGVTQSPTHLIKTRGQQVTLRCSPISGHKSVSWYQQVLGQGPQFIFQYYEKEERGRGNFPDRFSARQFPNYSSELNVNALLLGDSALYLCASSSDRGRGEKLFFGSGTQLSVL.

This chain joins TRBV10-3 and TRBJ1-6, with a tentative D call TRBD1 (6 bases). CDR1 is ENHRY, CDR2 SYGVKD, per germline. This CDR3 region has 14 residues. The germline V and J ends were trimmed by 9 bases and 5 bases, with 14 bases remaining between them. The CDR3, as DNA: TGTGCCATTTCGACAGGAGGGAATAATTCACCCCTCCACTTT. Translated: CAISTGGNNSPLHF.

J is TRBJ1-1 and V is TRBV6-4; 9 nucleotides line up with TRBD1. The CDR3 consists of 14 residues. Germline V gene data show CDR1 as MRHNA and CDR2 as SNTAGT. V lost 6 bases to trimming and J lost 2 bases; unmatched junction nucleotides: 4. The CDR3 loop is CASRLTGGNTEAFF. In nucleotides, the CDR3 is TGTGCCAGCAGACTGACAGGGGGAAACACTGAAGCTTTCTTT.

This chain uses TRBV2 with TRBJ1-2; D ambiguous. The V gene lost 2 bases and the J gene lost 1 base, with 8 bases spanning the gap. The CDR3 spans 14 residues. Germline values: CDR1 SNHLY, CDR2 FYNNEI. The CDR3 is CASSEQESNYGYTF. CDR3 bases: TGTGCCAGCAGTGAACAAGAGAGTAACTATGGCTACACCTTC.

The table lists this clone with many counts. The gene calls are TRBV5-4 and TRBJ2-2; D not resolved. CDR1 is SGHNT, CDR2 YYREEE, per germline (reference sequence). The CDR3 is 14 amino acids. V was trimmed by 2 bases and J by 1 base, leaving 6 bases between them. CDR3 sequence: CASSLKQNTGELFF. DNA of the CDR3: TGTGCCAGCAGCTTAAAACAGAACACCGGGGAGCTGTTTTTT.

In nucleotides, the CDR3 is TGTGCCAGCAGACCTTCCGGGGGTGGCTACACCTTC. It specifies CASRPSGGGYTF. The V gene is TRBV27, the J gene TRBJ1-2; tentatively, D is TRBD1 (5 bases). Trimming stripped 6 bases from V and 7 bases from J, with 12 bases between. CDR3 length: 12 residues. CDR1 is MNHEY, CDR2 SMNVEV, per germline (reference sequence).

This chain links TRBV10-3 with TRBJ1-1, with a tentative D call TRBD1 (5 bases). The CDR3 is 15 amino acids. Germline V gives CDR1 ENHRY, CDR2 SYGVKD. Trimming took 2 bases from V and 1 from J, leaving 11 bases between them. The CDR3 sequence: CAISEMGGQNTEAFF. In nucleotides, the CDR3 is TGTGCCATCAGTGAGATGGGGGGTCAGAACACTGAAGCTTTCTTT.

The CDR3 reads CARRPKTSGPYEQYF. The CDR3 nucleotides read TGTGCCAGAAGGCCAAAGACTAGCGGGCCCTACGAGCAGTACTTC. The genes are TRBV5-3 and TRBJ2-7; TRBD2 agrees at 10 bases. TRBV5-3 is assigned to the ORF class and has an uncertain function. The CDR3 consists of 15 residues. J gave up 2 bases and V 5 bases, and 7 bases lay outside the gene matches.

A note on this clone: Other DNA sequences of this sample code for an identical CDR3. V usage is TRBV6-6 and J usage is TRBJ1-6; TRBD1 aligns across 8 bases. V gave up 5 bases and J gave up 6 bases; unmatched junction bases: 6. Germline CDR1 MNHNY, CDR2 SVGAGI (reference sequence). The CDR3 runs 15 residues. CDR3 sequence reads: CASSLGQGGNSPLHF. CDR3 nucleotides: TGTGCCAGCAGTCTCGGACAGGGCGGTAATTCACCCCTCCACTTT.

This clone was counted between two and nine times. The CDR3 region is CASSLHLPKNSNQPQHF. The CDR3 DNA sequence: TGCGCCAGCAGCTTGCACCTCCCAAAGAATAGCAATCAGCCCCAGCATTTT. The chain links TRBV5-1 to TRBJ1-5; no clear D. The V and J ends lost 1 base and 0 bases respectively, with 14 bases between them. The CDR3 has 17 amino acids. Germline lookup yields CDR1 SGHRS and CDR2 YFSETQ.

The chain recombines TRBV19 with TRBJ1-2, with D perhaps matching TRBD1 (6 bases). The CDR3 length is 13 residues. Germline V CDR1 and CDR2: LNHDA, SQIVND (reference sequence). V was cut by 9 bases and J by 7 bases, with 18 bases left in between. Here the CDR3 DNA reads TGTGCCAGCATTCAGGGGAGGAAAGGTGGCTACACCTTC. Protein: CASIQGRKGGYTF.

This sequence joins TRBV6-5 and TRBJ1-2; the D is unclear. CDR1 and CDR2 from the germline V gene are MNHEY and SVGAGI. The length of the CDR3 is 15 residues. V lost 6 bases and J lost 2, with 16 bases in between. The CDR3 loop is CASSSHGFGNYGYTF. DNA of the CDR3: TGTGCCAGCAGCTCCCACGGGTTCGGGAACTATGGCTACACCTTC.

The J gene is TRBJ2-5, the V gene TRBV7-2; D is undetermined. The CDR3 consists of 11 residues. V was trimmed by 11 bases and J by 6 bases, leaving 13 bases between them. Germline values: CDR1 SGHTA, CDR2 FQGNSA. DNA of the CDR3: TGTGCCTCCGGCGTTGGAAAGACCCAGTACTTC. This codes for CASGVGKTQYF.

This rearrangement joins TRBV6-5 to TRBJ1-5; possible D gene TRBD1, 6 bases. This CDR3 has 15 residues. The germline CDR1 and CDR2 sequences are MNHEY and SVGAGI. Trimming took 6 bases from V and 2 from J, leaving 14 bases between them. This CDR3 is CASRKQGGGNQPQHF. CDR3 DNA: TGTGCCAGCAGAAAACAGGGAGGTGGCAATCAGCCCCAGCATTTT.

V is TRBV13 and J is TRBJ2-3; D gene uncertain. The CDR3 has 13 amino acids. CDR1 is PRHDT and CDR2 is FYEKMQ in the germline V gene (reference sequence). The ends were cut back, 2 bases at V and 3 bases at J, with 6 bases in the middle. DNA for the CDR3: TGTGCCAGCAGCTTATTTGGGACAGATACGCAGTATTTT. It yields the protein CASSLFGTDTQYF.

In regard to this clone: This sample includes further DNA sequences coding for the same CDR3. The V gene is TRBV5-1, the J gene TRBJ2-1, with D perhaps TRBD1 (6 bases). The CDR3 is 13 amino acids. Trimming cost V 4 bases and J 3 bases, with 8 bases left between them. The germline V gene encodes CDR1 SGHRS and CDR2 YFSETQ. The CDR3 DNA reads as TGCGCCAGCAGCAGGGGGAACTACAATGAGCAGTTCTTC. This gives the protein CASSRGNYNEQFF.

This chain joins TRBV18 and TRBJ2-1; D perhaps matches TRBD1 (6 bases). V was shortened by 0 bases and J by 0 bases, with 12 bases between the two germline ends. This CDR3 spans 17 amino acids. In germline, CDR1 is KGHSH, CDR2 LQKENI. Here the CDR3 reads CASSPPDSLSSYNEQFF. CDR3 sequence (DNA): TGTGCCAGCTCACCACCGGACAGTCTGAGCTCCTACAATGAGCAGTTCTTC.

Notes on this clone: This sample includes further DNA sequences coding for the same CDR3. V and J are TRBV6-5 and TRBJ2-7; D may correspond to TRBD1 or TRBD2 (5 bases each). V gave up 0 bases and J gave up 2 bases, with 8 bases separating them. Germline CDR1 MNHEY, CDR2 SVGAGI. This CDR3 spans 14 amino acids. The CDR3 loop is CASSYSRGPYEQYF. The CDR3 DNA is TGTGCCAGCAGTTACTCGAGGGGACCCTACGAGCAGTACTTC.

The V and J genes are TRBV30 and TRBJ2-5; D is uncertain. Trimming removed 1 base from V and 2 bases from J, with 11 bases in between. Germline CDR1 is GTSNPN and CDR2 is SVGIG (reference sequence). The CDR3 length is 14 residues. CDR3 sequence: CAWSAGRSQETQYF. CDR3 bases: TGTGCCTGGAGTGCTGGACGGAGTCAAGAGACCCAGTACTTC.

The J gene is TRBJ2-7, the V gene TRBV27; 8 positions agree with TRBD2. Germline V gene sequence: CDR1 MNHEY, CDR2 SMNVEV (reference sequence). This CDR3 region has 15 residues. J was trimmed by 0 bases and V by 6 bases; bases with no gene match: 7. CDR3 DNA: TGTGCCAGCAGCCCTCTCCGGGGGGGCTCCTACGAGCAGTACTTC. Protein sequence: CASSPLRGGSYEQYF.